This TCR beta chain appears in the sequencing data of a study of blood T cell repertoires in COVID-19. Study as a whole: Nucleic acid was either cDNA or gDNA, and it came from T cells, B-cell-depleted T cells, or PBMCs.

Germline V gives CDR1 SGHTA, CDR2 FQGNSA. V shed 5 bases and J shed 4 bases, with 17 bases lying between them. CDR3 length: 15 amino acids. Only in-frame clones appear in the TCRdb table, and some are missing; sequencing was by immunoSEQ multiplex PCR. The sample records 150,000 to 200,000 clones, less than 90% being singletons. Donors were grouped by their self-reported clinical history. The chain combines TRBV7-2 with TRBJ1-1; D is unclear. Sequencing used PBMCs or T cells enriched from blood (not recorded which). The receptor comes from a woman aged 30 to 39 who had been exposed to COVID-19. The chain's CDR3 is CASSPQKGRVTEAFF. CDR3 bases: TGTGCCAGCAGCCCACAGAAAGGGCGGGTCACTGAAGCTTTCTTT.